Following are 8 T cell receptor beta chains from one sample sequenced in a study of spatial heterogeneity in lung cancer. Time point meaning: sample taken at primary tumor resection. The authors sequenced whole RNA from tumor, nontumor lung or frozen PBMC without sorting. TCRdb reprocessed the 5' RACE reads via MiXCR and lists one record per CDR3 protein. The repertoire holds about 18,000 distinct CDR3 sequences, with 15% to 20% as singletons. The specimen comprised PBMCs, sampled at surgery. Receptor source: a male donor with early-stage non-small cell lung cancer.

This chain uses TRBV6-2 or TRBV6-3 with TRBJ1-5; possible D gene TRBD1, 5 bases. V was clipped by 6 bases and J by 2 bases, with 11 bases between them. Germline-derived CDR1 and CDR2 are MNHEY and SVGEGT. This CDR3 has 14 residues. The CDR3 loop reads CASSITGGNQPQHF. For the CDR3, the DNA is TGTGCCAGCAGCATTACAGGAGGCAATCAGCCCCAGCATTTT.

This clonotype was seen ten or more times. V is TRBV7-8 and J is TRBJ1-1; 8 bases match TRBD1. Germline V gives CDR1 SGHVS, CDR2 FQNEAQ. This CDR3 is 13 amino acids long. V shed 5 bases, J shed 11 bases, and the junction held 10 bases outside the gene matches. The DNA of the CDR3 is TGTGCCAGCAGCCCGCAGTCGACAGGGGACGCTTTCTTT. Its protein is CASSPQSTGDAFF.

The V and J genes are TRBV20-1 and TRBJ2-1; D possibly matches TRBD1 or TRBD2 (6 bases each). Germline V gives CDR1 DFQATT, CDR2 SNEGSKA (reference sequence). CDR3 size: 15 residues. With 3 bases removed from V and 0 bases from J, the gap between germline ends came to 12 bases. CDR3 sequence (DNA): TGCAGTGCTAGCTTCGGGGGCAGCTCCTACAATGAGCAGTTCTTC. It translates to CSASFGGSSYNEQFF.

Many counts were recorded for this clonotype. This chain uses TRBV10-2 with TRBJ2-7; no definite D call. Germline V gene data show CDR1 as WSHSY and CDR2 as SAAADI. CDR3 length: 15 amino acids. The V end was cut by 5 bases, the J end by 1 base, with 15 bases between. CDR3 coding DNA: TGCGCCAGCAGTTATAGGGCAGCTGAATCCTACGAGCAGTACTTC. Translated: CASSYRAAESYEQYF.

In its sample, this clonotype is medium-sized. V is TRBV27 and J is TRBJ1-5; 7 bases fit TRBD1. The CDR3 is made up of 14 amino acids. In germline, CDR1 is MNHEY, CDR2 SMNVEV (reference sequence). J gave up 3 bases and V 2 bases, and 1 base lay outside the gene matches. This CDR3 reads CASSLDRDNQPQHF. The CDR3 DNA reads as TGTGCCAGCAGTTTAGACAGGGACAATCAGCCCCAGCATTTT.

This clonotype was picked up many times. The CDR3 sequence: CASTRAGGTQYF. DNA of the CDR3: TGTGCCAGTACCCGGGCAGGCGGGACCCAGTACTTC. This chain links TRBV28 with TRBJ2-5; D is unclear. Trimming removed 9 bases from V and 7 bases from J, with 15 bases in between. This CDR3 spans 12 amino acids. CDR1 and CDR2 (germline): MDHEN, SYDVKM.

This clonotype appeared many times. The V and J genes are TRBV7-9 and TRBJ1-1; weak D call: TRBD1 (6 bases). Germline V CDR1 and CDR2: SEHNR, FQNEAQ (reference sequence). The CDR3 extends over 14 amino acids. Trimming cost V 1 base and J 6 bases, with 12 bases left between them. As DNA, the CDR3 is TGTGCCAGCAGCTTAGTAGCAGGGGACCCTGAAGCTTTCTTT. It codes for CASSLVAGDPEAFF.

The chain employs TRBV20-1 and TRBJ1-5; 9 nucleotides line up with TRBD1. The CDR3 sequence is 15 residues long. Germline-derived CDR1 and CDR2 are DFQATT and SNEGSKA (reference sequence). V lost 2 bases and J lost 6; bases outside the gene matches: 8. Here the CDR3 reads CSARPGQGEGQPQHF. As DNA, the CDR3 is TGCAGTGCTAGACCGGGACAGGGAGAGGGTCAGCCCCAGCATTTT.